The 10 T cell receptor beta chains in this list originate from one sample, sequenced in a study of T cells after yellow fever vaccination (dated by TCRdb to about 2019). Libraries were prepared through 5' RACE. The instrument given in TCRdb is Illumina HiSeq 2500. TCRdb trimmed the raw reads at Q25, called clones with MiXCR and kept productive beta chains. Under each unique CDR3 protein, matching rows form one entry showing the most common genes and DNA. For this sample there are 250,000 or so distinct CDR3 sequences; less than 7.5% appear just once. The top ten constitute 0.85% to 1.2% of the sample. The treatment or condition label for this specimen denotes: live attenuated yellow fever vaccine strain. The material sequenced was CD4+ T cells sorted from PBMCs, taken on the day of the yellow fever booster vaccination. These receptors all come from a man aged 25-40 years who received the YFV17D yellow fever vaccine.

This clonotype was seen more than once but under ten times. The rearrangement links TRBV20-1 to TRBJ2-5, with TRBD1 matching 8 bases. The CDR3 is 12 amino acids. Germline assignment: CDR1 DFQATT and CDR2 SNEGSKA (reference sequence). The trim removed 8 bases at V and 1 base at J, leaving 3 bases unmatched. The CDR3 loop reads CSPTGGQETQYF. CDR3 in DNA: TGCAGTCCAACAGGGGGCCAAGAGACCCAGTACTTC.

Written as DNA, the CDR3 is TGCGCCAGCAGCAGGGGACCGACGGAAGGCTATGGCTACACCTTC. This codes for CASSRGPTEGYGYTF. The chain employs TRBV5-1 and TRBJ1-2; D might be TRBD1 (5 bases). V lost 4 bases, J lost 4 bases, and 17 bases lay in between. Germline CDR1 reads SGHRS; CDR2 reads YFSETQ. There are 15 residues in the CDR3. The full variable domain, completed using reference TRBV5-1 and TRBJ1-2, is KAGVTQTPRYLIKTRGQQVTLSCSPISGHRSVSWYQQTPGQGLQFLFEYFSETQRNKGNFPGRFSGRQFSNSRSEMNVSTLELGDSALYLCASSRGPTEGYGYTFGSGTRLTVV.

At least ten counts were recorded for this clonotype. The chain recombines TRBV6-5 with TRBJ2-3; D not certain. The germline CDR1 and CDR2 sequences are MNHEY and SVGAGI. The CDR3 consists of 15 residues. V lost 3 bases, J lost 2 bases, and 12 bases lay in between. CDR3 sequence reads: CASSYGNSHTDTQYF. The CDR3 DNA reads TGTGCCAGCAGTTATGGGAACAGCCACACAGATACGCAGTATTTT.

The chain is built from TRBV6-1 and TRBJ2-1, with TRBD2 matching 9 bases. The germline V gene has CDR1 MNHNS and CDR2 SASEGT. Unmatched junction bases numbered 5, after V lost 5 bases and J lost 0 bases. This CDR3 spans 16 amino acids. CDR3 sequence reads: CASSKAGGTSYNEQFF. In DNA, the CDR3 is TGTGCCAGCAGTAAGGCGGGAGGGACCTCCTACAATGAGCAGTTCTTC.

The V call is TRBV4-3, the J call TRBJ2-2; TRBD1 matches 7 bases. The CDR3 sequence is 17 residues long. V shed 1 base, J shed 7 bases, and the junction held 12 bases outside the gene matches. From germline, CDR1 is LGHNA and CDR2 YSLEER. DNA for the CDR3: TGCGCCAGCAGCCAAGTAAAGCGCTTAGGGGGCATCGGGGAGCTGTTTTTT. This encodes CASSQVKRLGGIGELFF.

This clonotype was seen repeatedly, ten times or more. The chain joins TRBV10-3 to TRBJ1-2; the D gene is possibly TRBD1 (5 bases). CDR1 and CDR2 from the germline V gene are ENHRY and SYGVKD. Trimming stripped 6 bases from V and 4 bases from J, with 15 bases between. The CDR3 extends over 14 amino acids. CDR3 DNA sequence: TGTGCCATCAGGGAGACAGCTAATGTCTATGGCTACACCTTC. Translation gives CAIRETANVYGYTF.

This chain uses TRBV29-1 with TRBJ2-2, with 8 bases lining up with TRBD1. The CDR3 extends over 14 amino acids. Germline loops: CDR1 SQVTM, CDR2 ANQGSEA. V lost 7 bases, J lost 4 bases, and 8 bases stayed unmatched. The DNA of the CDR3 is TGCAGCGCTCATCCCACAGGGGGCACCGGGGAGCTGTTTTTT. Its translation: CSAHPTGGTGELFF.

The rearrangement joins TRBV4-3 to TRBJ2-1; TRBD2 is a possible D gene (5 bases). This CDR3 is 14 amino acids long. Per germline, CDR1 LGHNA and CDR2 YSLEER. Trimming stripped 4 bases from V and 8 bases from J, with 15 bases between. The CDR3 spells CASSRQSGPDEQFF. The CDR3 DNA reads TGCGCCAGCAGCCGTCAGAGCGGACCTGATGAGCAGTTCTTC.

There are many counts of this clonotype. The chain joins TRBV15 to TRBJ2-1, with a tentative D call TRBD2 (5 bases). The V and J ends lost 0 bases and 4 bases respectively, with 10 bases between them. The CDR3 is 15 residues long. Germline lookup yields CDR1 LNHNV and CDR2 YYDKDF (reference sequence). Written as DNA, the CDR3 is TGTGCCACCAGCAGAGATGCCCTAGCTTACAATGAGCAGTTCTTC. Translation gives CATSRDALAYNEQFF. The full variable domain, completed using reference TRBV15 and TRBJ2-1, is DAMVIQNPRYQVTQFGKPVTLSCSQTLNHNVMYWYQQKSSQAPKLLFHYYDKDFNNEADTPDNFQSRRPNTSFCFLDIRSPGLGDTAMYLCATSRDALAYNEQFFGPGTRLTVL.

This clonotype was counted ten times or more. The V call is TRBV12-3 or TRBV12-4, the J call TRBJ2-2; TRBD2 matches 9 bases. The CDR3 has 14 residues. The junction had 3 bases not matched to a gene; V was cut back by 6 bases and J by 4 bases. CDR3 protein: CASRPLAGTGELFF. The CDR3 nucleotides are TGTGCCAGCAGGCCACTAGCGGGCACCGGGGAGCTGTTTTTT.